Listed below are T cell receptor beta chains from one sample, sequenced in a study of T cells in localized non-small cell lung cancer. Using immunoSEQ multiplex PCR, the repertoire was profiled, and TCRdb retains in-frame clones only, with some absent. The sample shows fewer than 25,000 clones, around nine tenths of them seen only once. The sample in question was peripheral blood, obtained before any cancer treatment. Receptors were obtained from an older male donor with stage I squamous cell lung carcinoma. CDR3s include the opening cysteine and the closing phenylalanine or tryptophan. D genes are given only for firm matches. Rows give clone size only sometimes, using once, few, many, or a class for an expanded clone.

V gene: TRBV19; J gene: TRBJ1-4; CDR3 length: 13; clone size: .; D gene: TRBD1; CDR3 DNA: TGTGCCAGTAGTATGGGACAGGATGAAAAACTGTTTTTT; CDR3 protein: CASSMGQDEKLFF
V gene: TRBV7-2; J gene: TRBJ1-5; CDR3 length: 13; clone size: .; D gene: .; CDR3 DNA: TGTGCCAGCAGCTCAGAACCTAATCAGCCCCAGCATTTT; CDR3 protein: CASSSEPNQPQHF
V gene: TRBV6-1; J gene: TRBJ2-7; CDR3 length: 12; clone size: .; D gene: .; CDR3 DNA: TGTGCCAGCAAGCGAGCAGACTACGAGCAGTACTTC; CDR3 protein: CASKRADYEQYF
V gene: TRBV6-5; J gene: TRBJ2-7; CDR3 length: 15; clone size: .; D gene: .; CDR3 DNA: TGTGCCAGCAGCAAAGGGGGGGCTTCCTCCTACGAGCAGTACTTC; CDR3 protein: CASSKGGASSYEQYF
V gene: TRBV30; J gene: TRBJ2-3; CDR3 length: 11; clone size: .; D gene: .; CDR3 DNA: TGTGCCTGGAGTGGGAGAGATACGCAGTATTTT; CDR3 protein: CAWSGRDTQYF
V gene: TRBV28; J gene: TRBJ1-3; CDR3 length: 17; clone size: .; D gene: .; CDR3 DNA: TGTGCCAGCAGTCCGAGCCCCAGGGGAACCTCTGGAAACACCATATATTTT; CDR3 protein: CASSPSPRGTSGNTIYF
V gene: TRBV10-3; J gene: TRBJ1-3; CDR3 length: 14; clone size: .; D gene: .; CDR3 DNA: TGTGCCATCAGTGCGGGGGACTCCGGAAACACCATATATTTT; CDR3 protein: CAISAGDSGNTIYF
V gene: TRBV7-2; J gene: TRBJ1-5; CDR3 length: 15; clone size: .; D gene: .; CDR3 DNA: TGTGCCAGCAGCTTAGCGGGCCAGGCCGATCAGCCCCAGCATTTT; CDR3 protein: CASSLAGQADQPQHF
V gene: TRBV10-3; J gene: TRBJ2-7; CDR3 length: 14; clone size: .; D gene: TRBD1; CDR3 DNA: TGTGCCATCAGTGGCAGACAGGGCACCTACGAGCAGTACTTC; CDR3 protein: CAISGRQGTYEQYF
V gene: TRBV29-1; J gene: TRBJ1-2; CDR3 length: 14; clone size: .; D gene: .; CDR3 DNA: TGCAGCGGATCGGACGGAAGAGCTAACTATGGCTACACCTTC; CDR3 protein: CSGSDGRANYGYTF
V gene: TRBV6-6; J gene: TRBJ1-2; CDR3 length: 13; clone size: .; D gene: .; CDR3 DNA: TGTGCCAGCAGACCAGACAGAAACTATGGCTACACCTTC; CDR3 protein: CASRPDRNYGYTF
V gene: TRBV18; J gene: TRBJ2-7; CDR3 length: 13; clone size: .; D gene: .; CDR3 DNA: TGTGCCAGCTCACCACAGTACTCCTACGAGCAGTACTTC; CDR3 protein: CASSPQYSYEQYF
V gene: TRBV30; J gene: TRBJ2-5; CDR3 length: 14; clone size: .; D gene: .; CDR3 DNA: TGTGCCTGGAGCCCCGGGCGCAGACAAGAGACCCAGTACTTC; CDR3 protein: CAWSPGRRQETQYF
V gene: TRBV11-2; J gene: TRBJ2-5; CDR3 length: 13; clone size: .; D gene: TRBD2; CDR3 DNA: TGTGCCAGCAGCCTCGGGGGGGTCGAGACCCAGTACTTC; CDR3 protein: CASSLGGVETQYF
V gene: TRBV6-4; J gene: TRBJ2-5; CDR3 length: 14; clone size: .; D gene: .; CDR3 DNA: TGTGCCAGCAGTCCCGATTGGGGGTCGGAGACCCAGTACTTC; CDR3 protein: CASSPDWGSETQYF
V gene: TRBV10-1; J gene: TRBJ2-5; CDR3 length: 17; clone size: once; D gene: TRBD2; CDR3 DNA: TGCGCCAGCAGTGAGGCCGGGACTAGCGGGTACCAAGAGACCCAGTACTTC; CDR3 protein: CASSEAGTSGYQETQYF
V gene: TRBV21-1; J gene: TRBJ2-3; CDR3 length: 17; clone size: .; D gene: .; CDR3 DNA: TGTGCCAGCAGCAAAAGGTTACGAGACAGGGGCACAGATACGCAGTATTTT; CDR3 protein: CASSKRLRDRGTDTQYF
V gene: TRBV5-1; J gene: TRBJ2-7; CDR3 length: 13; clone size: .; D gene: .; CDR3 DNA: TGCGCCAGCAAACAGGTTGCTGCCTACGAGCAGTACTTC; CDR3 protein: CASKQVAAYEQYF
V gene: TRBV10-3; J gene: TRBJ2-1; CDR3 length: 15; clone size: .; D gene: .; CDR3 DNA: TGTGCCATCAGTGAGTCGGCACAGATTTACAATGAGCAGTTCTTC; CDR3 protein: CAISESAQIYNEQFF
V gene: TRBV18; J gene: TRBJ2-6; CDR3 length: 17; clone size: .; D gene: .; CDR3 DNA: TGTGCCAGCTCACCAATCAGCGTAAGAGCTGGGGCCAACGTCCTGACTTTC; CDR3 protein: CASSPISVRAGANVLTF
V gene: TRBV19; J gene: TRBJ1-5; CDR3 length: 14; clone size: .; D gene: .; CDR3 DNA: TGTGCCAGTAGTACCGCTTATTTCAATCAGCCCCAGCATTTT; CDR3 protein: CASSTAYFNQPQHF
V gene: TRBV4-1; J gene: TRBJ2-1; CDR3 length: 17; clone size: .; D gene: TRBD2; CDR3 DNA: TGCGCCAGCAGCCAAGATTGGGGACTAGCGGGAGTCAATGAGCAGTTCTTC; CDR3 protein: CASSQDWGLAGVNEQFF
V gene: TRBV29-1; J gene: TRBJ1-1; CDR3 length: 11; clone size: .; D gene: .; CDR3 DNA: TGCAGCGTTTATGGAGGAGCTGAAGCTTTCTTT; CDR3 protein: CSVYGGAEAFF
V gene: TRBV29-1; J gene: TRBJ2-5; CDR3 length: 12; clone size: .; D gene: .; CDR3 DNA: TGCAGCGCCGGAGGGTACCAAGAGACCCAGTACTTC; CDR3 protein: CSAGGYQETQYF
V gene: TRBV20-1; J gene: TRBJ1-1; CDR3 length: 11; clone size: .; D gene: .; CDR3 DNA: TGCAGTGCTAGGTATGGGATTGAAGCTTTCTTT; CDR3 protein: CSARYGIEAFF
V gene: TRBV4-3; J gene: TRBJ2-1; CDR3 length: 15; clone size: .; D gene: TRBD1; CDR3 DNA: TGCGCCAGCAGCCTCCGGGACAGGGAAGTTGATGAGCAGTTCTTC; CDR3 protein: CASSLRDREVDEQFF
V gene: TRBV10-3; J gene: TRBJ2-7; CDR3 length: 15; clone size: .; D gene: TRBD1; CDR3 DNA: TGTGCCACTTTCGAGGGGACAGTTTTGGCCTACGAGCAGTACTTC; CDR3 protein: CATFEGTVLAYEQYF
V gene: TRBV2; J gene: TRBJ2-3; CDR3 length: 14; clone size: .; D gene: TRBD1; CDR3 DNA: TGTGCCGGGGGGGGACAGGGTCTCACAGATACGCAGTATTTT; CDR3 protein: CAGGGQGLTDTQYF
V gene: TRBV28; J gene: TRBJ1-5; CDR3 length: 15; clone size: .; D gene: TRBD1; CDR3 DNA: TGTGCCAGCAGTTTTGAGACAGGGGGCCGTCAGCCCCAGCATTTT; CDR3 protein: CASSFETGGRQPQHF
V gene: TRBV6-1; J gene: TRBJ1-5; CDR3 length: 15; clone size: .; D gene: .; CDR3 DNA: TGTGCCAGCAGTGAAATGGTGGTGGGGGGGCAGCCCCAGCATTTT; CDR3 protein: CASSEMVVGGQPQHF
V gene: TRBV10-1; J gene: TRBJ2-7; CDR3 length: 13; clone size: .; D gene: .; CDR3 DNA: TGCGCCTACTGCACGGAGGGCGGCTACGAGCAGTACTTC; CDR3 protein: CAYCTEGGYEQYF
V gene: TRBV6-1; J gene: TRBJ2-5; CDR3 length: 12; clone size: .; D gene: .; CDR3 DNA: TGTGCCAGCAACAGGTACCAAGAGACCCAGTACTTC; CDR3 protein: CASNRYQETQYF
V gene: TRBV28; J gene: TRBJ2-7; CDR3 length: 15; clone size: .; D gene: TRBD2; CDR3 DNA: TGTGCCAGCAGCCCCCCCTGGCGGGAGTACTACGAGCAGTACTTC; CDR3 protein: CASSPPWREYYEQYF
V gene: TRBV27; J gene: TRBJ2-2; CDR3 length: 15; clone size: .; D gene: TRBD2; CDR3 DNA: TGTGCCAGCAGTAAGGTAGCGGGGAACACCGGGGAGCTGTTTTTT; CDR3 protein: CASSKVAGNTGELFF
V gene: TRBV18; J gene: TRBJ1-1; CDR3 length: 14; clone size: .; D gene: .; CDR3 DNA: TGTGCCAGCTCACCACAGGCGGAGAACACTGAAGCTTTCTTT; CDR3 protein: CASSPQAENTEAFF
V gene: TRBV5-8; J gene: TRBJ2-1; CDR3 length: 15; clone size: .; D gene: .; CDR3 DNA: TGTGCCAGCAGCTTCATGGGGAGCTCCTACAATGAGCAGTTCTTC; CDR3 protein: CASSFMGSSYNEQFF
V gene: TRBV7-6; J gene: TRBJ1-1; CDR3 length: 14; clone size: .; D gene: TRBD1; CDR3 DNA: TGTGCCAGCAGCTTAGGACAGGGTAACACTGAAGCTTTCTTT; CDR3 protein: CASSLGQGNTEAFF
V gene: TRBV30; J gene: TRBJ1-6; CDR3 length: 18; clone size: .; D gene: TRBD1; CDR3 DNA: TGTGCCTGGAGACGACAGGGGGCTTTATTCTCCTATAATTCACCCCTCCACTTT; CDR3 protein: CAWRRQGALFSYNSPLHF
V gene: TRBV4-3; J gene: TRBJ2-1; CDR3 length: 17; clone size: .; D gene: .; CDR3 DNA: TGCGCCAGCAGCCACCTAGGACCCGATCTCCCCTACAATGAGCAGTTCTTC; CDR3 protein: CASSHLGPDLPYNEQFF
V gene: TRBV4-2; J gene: TRBJ2-3; CDR3 length: 15; clone size: .; D gene: TRBD2; CDR3 DNA: TGTGCCAGCAGGGTTAGCGGGAGTACCGCAGATACGCAGTATTTT; CDR3 protein: CASRVSGSTADTQYF